This T cell receptor beta chain was profiled in a study of T cell responses to AZD1222 COVID-19 vaccine. The CDR3 extends over 13 amino acids. Germline trimming cut 10 bases from V and 2 bases from J; bases unmatched to any gene: 4. CDR1 is ENHRY and CDR2 is SYGVKD in the germline V gene. Sequencing was performed with immunoSEQ multiplex PCR; in TCRdb, only in-frame clones are kept and a portion is missing. Of over 70,000 clones in the sample, 60% to 85% are singletons; the top ten hold about 26%. This TCR came from an adult who received the MenACWY meningococcal vaccine as a control. The chain combines TRBV10-3 with TRBJ2-7, with TRBD2 identical over 11 bases. The sequencing here drew on peripheral blood, taken 28 days after the second dose of the MenACWY control vaccine. The CDR3 spells CATGLAETYEQYF. In DNA form, the CDR3 reads TGTGCCACGGGACTAGCGGAGACCTACGAGCAGTACTTC.